The T cell receptor (beta chain) described here comes from a study of blood T cell repertoires in COVID-19. Looking at the study overall: Acute and convalescent COVID-19 samples came from the United States, Italy and Spain. The analysed material was cDNA or gDNA that came from T cells, B-cell-depleted T cells, or PBMCs.

Trimming took 5 bases from V and 1 from J; bases not matched to a gene: 1. Germline CDR1 reads ENHRY; CDR2 reads SYGVKD. This CDR3 is built from 16 residues. Original data processing: Estimation of nucleated cell counts relied on the amplification of reference gene primers. The repertoire was sequenced with immunoSEQ multiplex PCR; TCRdb's copy has only in-frame clones and lacks some. V and J calls and clone size are as listed in that table; D and trimming were resolved from the DNA. The table includes around 41,000 clones, about 85% detected once. Source material: peripheral blood. The chain uses TRBV10-3 and TRBJ2-3; TRBD2 matches 15 bases. The origin of this receptor is a woman over 75 with active COVID-19. CDR3 amino acids: CAISWTSGGGTDTQYF. The CDR3 nucleotides read TGTGCCATCAGTTGGACTAGCGGGGGGGGCACAGATACGCAGTATTTT.